This T cell receptor beta chain was identified in a study of shared clonotypes between healthy human individuals. Researchers ran the assay at a deep level. Assay: immunoSEQ multiplex PCR; the TCRdb copy retains only in-frame clones and omits some. Here the sample spans roughly 640,000 clones, about 74% being singletons. The ends were cut back, 6 bases at V and 1 base at J, with 15 bases in the middle. Germline V gene lookup returns CDR1 MDHEN and CDR2 SYDVKM. CDR3 size: 15 residues. This clone was counted between two and nine times. This sequence originates from a woman aged 30 to 39 in good health. V and J are TRBV28 and TRBJ2-5; TRBD1 might be the D (7 bases). The sample was memory CD4+ T cells sorted from blood. Subset reported: CD45RA-negative fraction. For the CDR3, the DNA is TGTGCCAGCAGCCTCCGACAGGGAGGCCAAGAGACCCAGTACTTC. This codes for CASSLRQGGQETQYF.